Presented here are 23 T cell receptor beta chains from one specimen sequenced in a study of shared clonotypes between healthy human individuals. Assay used: immunoSEQ multiplex PCR; TCRdb lists only in-frame clones, some missing. The data show about 2.4 million clones, with 93% seen just once and 0.35% to 0.45% held by the top ten. The material sequenced was naive CD4+ T cells from PBMCs. Subset noted: CD45RA+ positively selected. All receptors come from a man between 18 and 35 years old in good health. Some clones in this sample may be carry-over from other donors' samples.

The chain couples TRBV4-1 to TRBJ2-7; TRBD1 matches at 7 bases. CDR3 length: 15 residues. The germline V gene encodes CDR1 MGHRA and CDR2 YSYEKL. J was trimmed by 3 bases and V by 3 bases; bases with no gene match: 8. Written as DNA, the CDR3 is TGCGCCAGCAGCCAGCGGACAGGCTTAATCTACGAGCAGTACTTC. Translation gives CASSQRTGLIYEQYF.

V and J are TRBV5-1 and TRBJ1-2; 9 positions agree with TRBD1. V gave up 0 bases and J gave up 4 bases; unmatched junction bases: 4. CDR3 length: 15 residues. Germline CDR1 SGHRS, CDR2 YFSETQ. CDR3 sequence (DNA): TGCGCCAGCAGCTTGGCCTTACAGGGGGCCTATGGCTACACCTTC. This gives the protein CASSLALQGAYGYTF.

The CDR3 region is CASSEYRSSPDTQYF. The CDR3 DNA reads TGTGCCAGCAGTGAATATAGATCCAGCCCAGATACGCAGTATTTT. The chain recombines TRBV25-1 with TRBJ2-3; D not certain. Trimming removed 0 bases from V and 4 bases from J, with 11 bases in between. CDR1 is MGHDK, CDR2 SYGVNS, per germline. The CDR3 has 15 amino acids.

The V call is TRBV7-2, the J call TRBJ2-1, with 7 bases fitting TRBD2. Trimming cost V 6 bases and J 1 base; bases outside gene matches: 6. The length of the CDR3 is 15 residues. The germline V gene has CDR1 SGHTA and CDR2 FQGNSA. CDR3 nucleotide sequence: TGTGCCAGCAGTTCTAGCGGCGCTTCCTACAATGAGCAGTTCTTC. Translated: CASSSSGASYNEQFF. Looking up the rest from reference TRBV7-2 and TRBJ2-1 gives the full variable domain: GAGVSQSPSNKVTEKGKDVELRCDPISGHTALYWYRQSLGQGLEFLIYFQGNSAPDKSGLPSDRFSAERTGGSVSTLTIQRTQQEDSAVYLCASSSSGASYNEQFFGPGTRLTVL.

This clone appeared once. This chain links TRBV6-5 with TRBJ2-1; D possibly matches TRBD1 or TRBD2 (5 bases each). This CDR3 is 15 amino acids long. Germline CDR1 MNHEY, CDR2 SVGAGI. V lost 2 bases and J 6 bases, leaving 14 bases between the germline ends. The CDR3: CASSYGGQGGNEQFF. The CDR3 bases are TGTGCCAGCAGTTACGGAGGCCAGGGCGGCAATGAGCAGTTCTTC.

V is TRBV30 and J is TRBJ2-2, with 8 positions matching TRBD2. Trimming cost V 4 bases and J 13 bases; bases outside gene matches: 11. CDR3 length: 13 residues. Germline V gene sequence: CDR1 GTSNPN, CDR2 SVGIG (reference sequence). This CDR3 is CAWKLGLAGGLFF. Written as DNA, the CDR3 is TGTGCCTGGAAATTGGGGCTAGCGGGCGGGCTGTTTTTT. The whole variable domain, remainder taken from reference TRBV30 and TRBJ2-2, is SQTIHQWPATLVQPVGSPLSLECTVEGTSNPNLYWYRQAAGRGLQLLFYSVGIGQISSEVPQNLSASRPQDRQFILSSKKLLLSDSGFYLCAWKLGLAGGLFFGEGSRLTVL.

This chain connects TRBV27 to TRBJ2-1; 8 nucleotides line up with TRBD2. Germline CDR1 and CDR2: MNHEY and SMNVEV (reference sequence). V was pared by 5 bases and J by 7 bases, with 7 bases of the junction left unmatched. This CDR3 contains 14 residues. CDR3 in DNA: TGTGCCAGCAGTCTCAGACTAGCGCTAAATGAGCAGTTCTTC. Its protein product is CASSLRLALNEQFF.

The chain carries TRBV29-1 and TRBJ2-1; no clear D. V lost 5 bases and J 6 bases, leaving 17 bases between the germline ends. Germline V gene sequence: CDR1 SQVTM, CDR2 ANQGSEA. This CDR3 spans 14 amino acids. In nucleotides, the CDR3 is TGCAGCGTTCTTGGGAAGGGTAACCCCAATGAGCAGTTCTTC. Amino acids: CSVLGKGNPNEQFF.

For this clone: Other DNA sequences within the sample encode an identical CDR3. This CDR3 is CATSRGTDTQYF. The CDR3, as DNA: TGTGCCACCAGCAGAGGCACAGATACGCAGTATTTT. The V and J genes are TRBV15 and TRBJ2-3; D not certain. Germline loops: CDR1 LNHNV, CDR2 YYDKDF (reference sequence). Trimming left V 1 base short and J 1 base short, with 0 bases between. The CDR3 is 12 amino acids.

The V gene is TRBV7-2, the J gene TRBJ2-1; D might be TRBD1 or TRBD2, each matching 6 bases. V was shortened by 5 bases and J by 2 bases, with 16 bases between the two germline ends. Germline values: CDR1 SGHTA, CDR2 FQGNSA. CDR3 length: 16 amino acids. The CDR3 here is CASSPRRGRPYNEQFF. The CDR3 DNA follows: TGTGCCAGCAGCCCCCGTCGGGGGCGCCCCTACAATGAGCAGTTCTTC. The full variable domain, in which reference TRBV7-2 and TRBJ2-1 provide the parts outside the CDR3, is GAGVSQSPSNKVTEKGKDVELRCDPISGHTALYWYRQSLGQGLEFLIYFQGNSAPDKSGLPSDRFSAERTGGSVSTLTIQRTQQEDSAVYLCASSPRRGRPYNEQFFGPGTRLTVL.

The chain recombines TRBV18 with TRBJ1-1, with 7 bases matching TRBD1. The CDR3 is 14 amino acids. J gave up 4 bases and V 5 bases, and 7 bases lay outside the gene matches. Germline-derived CDR1 and CDR2 are KGHSH and LQKENI. The CDR3 spells CASSATGQGTEAFF. CDR3 sequence (DNA): TGTGCCAGCTCAGCGACAGGGCAGGGCACTGAAGCTTTCTTT.

The gene calls are TRBV7-6 and TRBJ2-7, with 8 positions matching TRBD2. CDR1 is SGHVS, CDR2 FNYEAQ, per germline. V gave up 4 bases and J gave up 0 bases; unmatched junction bases: 5. There are 15 residues in the CDR3. CDR3 protein: CASSSQAGGSYEQYF. Here the CDR3 DNA reads TGTGCCAGCAGCTCCCAGGCGGGAGGCTCCTACGAGCAGTACTTC.

This chain uses TRBV7-3 with TRBJ2-2, with 7 bases that match TRBD1. The CDR3 extends over 17 amino acids. Trimming at V came to 3 bases and at J to 6 bases, leaving 13 bases not matched to a gene. Germline V gene lookup returns CDR1 SGHTA and CDR2 FQGTGA. The CDR3 here is CASSLFSGRGISGELFF. The CDR3 DNA follows: TGTGCCAGCAGCTTGTTCTCCGGCAGGGGGATCTCCGGGGAGCTGTTTTTT.

V and J are TRBV19 and TRBJ2-5, with a weak D call TRBD2 (6 bases). The CDR3 loop spans 16 amino acids. The ends were cut back, 5 bases at V and 1 base at J, with 17 bases in the middle. Per the germline V gene, CDR1 is LNHDA and CDR2 is SQIVND (reference sequence). The CDR3, as DNA: TGTGCCAGTAGTGTAATCCTTCGGGGGACCCAAGAGACCCAGTACTTC. It is translated as CASSVILRGTQETQYF.

The chain couples TRBV2 to TRBJ2-2; D could derive from TRBD1 or TRBD2 (5 bases each). Germline CDR1 is SNHLY and CDR2 is FYNNEI. Trimming left V 4 bases short and J 7 bases short, with 10 bases between. The CDR3 runs to 13 residues. In DNA, the CDR3 is TGTGCCAGCAGTGGAGGGGTAGACGGGGAGCTGTTTTTT. It translates to CASSGGVDGELFF. Full variable domain (rest looked up from reference TRBV2 and TRBJ2-2): EPEVTQTPSHQVTQMGQEVILRCVPISNHLYFYWYRQILGQKVEFLVSFYNNEISEKSEIFDDQFSVERPDGSNFTLKIRSTKLEDSAMYFCASSGGVDGELFFGEGSRLTVL.

This clone was detected once. The rearrangement joins TRBV7-2 to TRBJ2-2; 7 nucleotides align to TRBD2. J lost 3 bases, V lost 5 bases, and 9 bases had no gene match. From germline, CDR1 is SGHTA and CDR2 FQGNSA. The CDR3 covers 16 residues. The CDR3 DNA follows: TGTGCCAGCAGCCGAAAAGCGGGGTCATACACCGGGGAGCTGTTTTTT. This translates into CASSRKAGSYTGELFF.

Of note for this clone: Other DNA sequences from this sample encode an identical CDR3 as well. The rearrangement uses TRBV18 and TRBJ2-1, with unresolved D. The CDR3 is made up of 14 amino acids. Germline-derived CDR1 and CDR2 are KGHSH and LQKENI. V gave up 5 bases and J gave up 1 base, with 9 bases separating them. The CDR3 nucleotides read TGTGCCAGCTCATTGACGCGGTCCTACAATGAGCAGTTCTTC. This encodes CASSLTRSYNEQFF.

V is TRBV28 and J is TRBJ1-4; D not resolved. The V end was cut by 5 bases, the J end by 2 bases, with 9 bases between. This CDR3 contains 14 residues. Germline CDR1 is MDHEN and CDR2 is SYDVKM. CDR3 DNA sequence: TGTGCCAGCAGTGAGGCACAGACTAATGAAAAACTGTTTTTT. Its translation is CASSEAQTNEKLFF.

The rearrangement links TRBV28 to TRBJ2-1, with a possible D match to TRBD2 (5 bases). V was cut by 3 bases and J by 5 bases, with 20 bases left in between. Germline CDR1 and CDR2: MDHEN and SYDVKM. This CDR3 has 17 residues. For the CDR3, the DNA is TGTGCCAGCAGTTTTATCTCAGTGGGAGTTGTACACAATGAGCAGTTCTTC. Residues: CASSFISVGVVHNEQFF.

This sequence joins TRBV9 and TRBJ1-2; the D is unclear. Germline V gene sequence: CDR1 SGDLS, CDR2 YYNGEE. This CDR3 has 13 residues. Trimming took 1 base from V and 8 from J, leaving 12 bases between them. The CDR3 coding sequence is TGTGCCAGCAGCGTACTCACCGGATTCGGCTACACCTTC. This gives the protein CASSVLTGFGYTF. Drawing the rest from reference TRBV9 and TRBJ1-2, the complete variable domain is DSGVTQTPKHLITATGQRVTLRCSPRSGDLSVYWYQQSLDQGLQFLIQYYNGEERAKGNILERFSAQQFPDLHSELNLSSLELGDSALYFCASSVLTGFGYTFGSGTRLTVV.

This clone was counted a single time. The same CDR3 is also encoded by other DNA sequences in this sample. The chain uses TRBV15 and TRBJ1-1, with TRBD1 matching over 8 bases. CDR3 length: 15 residues. The junction had 3 bases not matched to a gene; V was cut back by 1 base and J by 2 bases. The V gene's germline CDR1 is LNHNV and CDR2 YYDKDF (reference sequence). Here the CDR3 DNA reads TGTGCCACCAGCAGAGGAGGGACAGGAAACACTGAAGCTTTCTTT. Its protein product is CATSRGGTGNTEAFF.

To note about this clone: Within the sample, other DNA sequences also encode this same CDR3. The rearrangement uses TRBV19 and TRBJ1-5; D is ambiguous. Germline loops: CDR1 LNHDA, CDR2 SQIVND (reference sequence). V gave up 0 bases and J gave up 5 bases, with 2 bases separating them. The CDR3 has 12 residues. This CDR3 is CASSIEYQPQHF. CDR3 in DNA: TGTGCCAGTAGTATAGAATATCAGCCCCAGCATTTT.

This chain joins TRBV18 and TRBJ2-1; perhaps TRBD1 as D (6 bases). The CDR3 has 15 residues. V was shortened by 2 bases and J by 4 bases, with 12 bases between the two germline ends. Germline V gives CDR1 KGHSH, CDR2 LQKENI. The CDR3 is CASSPGRTAYNEQFF. As DNA, the CDR3 is TGTGCCAGCTCACCAGGGCGGACAGCTTACAATGAGCAGTTCTTC.